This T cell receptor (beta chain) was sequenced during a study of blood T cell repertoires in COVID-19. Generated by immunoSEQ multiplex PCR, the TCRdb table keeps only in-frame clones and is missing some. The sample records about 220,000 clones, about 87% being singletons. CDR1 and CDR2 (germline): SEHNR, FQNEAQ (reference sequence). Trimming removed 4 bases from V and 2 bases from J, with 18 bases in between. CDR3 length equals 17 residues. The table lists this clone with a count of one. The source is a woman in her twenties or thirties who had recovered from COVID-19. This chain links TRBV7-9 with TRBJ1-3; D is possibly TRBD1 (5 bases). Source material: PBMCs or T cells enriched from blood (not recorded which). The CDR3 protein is CASSWIQGVITGNTIYF. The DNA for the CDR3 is TGTGCCAGCAGCTGGATCCAAGGGGTAATTACTGGAAACACCATATATTTT.